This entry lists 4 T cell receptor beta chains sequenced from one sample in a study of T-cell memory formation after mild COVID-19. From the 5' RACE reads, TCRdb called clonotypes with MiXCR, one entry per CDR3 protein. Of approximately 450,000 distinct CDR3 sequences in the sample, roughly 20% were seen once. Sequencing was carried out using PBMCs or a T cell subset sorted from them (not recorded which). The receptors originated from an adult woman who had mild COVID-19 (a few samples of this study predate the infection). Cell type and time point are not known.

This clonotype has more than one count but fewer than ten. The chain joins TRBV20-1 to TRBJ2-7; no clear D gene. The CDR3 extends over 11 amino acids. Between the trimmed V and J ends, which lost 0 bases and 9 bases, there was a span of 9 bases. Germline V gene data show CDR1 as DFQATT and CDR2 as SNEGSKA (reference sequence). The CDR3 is CSARDGVGQYF. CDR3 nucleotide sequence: TGCAGTGCTAGAGATGGGGTGGGGCAGTACTTC.

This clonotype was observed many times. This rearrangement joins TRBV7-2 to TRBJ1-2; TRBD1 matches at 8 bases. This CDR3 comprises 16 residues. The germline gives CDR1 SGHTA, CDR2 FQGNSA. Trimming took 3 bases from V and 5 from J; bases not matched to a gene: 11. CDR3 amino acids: CASSFTGGVFKYGYTF. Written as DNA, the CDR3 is TGTGCCAGCAGCTTCACAGGGGGGGTCTTTAAGTATGGCTACACCTTC.

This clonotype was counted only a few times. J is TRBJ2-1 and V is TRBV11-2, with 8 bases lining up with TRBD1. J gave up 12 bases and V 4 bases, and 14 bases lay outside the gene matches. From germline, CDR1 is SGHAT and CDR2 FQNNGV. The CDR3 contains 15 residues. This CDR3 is CASSSNRGTNIRQFF. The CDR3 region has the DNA TGTGCCAGCAGCTCTAACAGGGGGACCAACATTCGGCAGTTCTTC.

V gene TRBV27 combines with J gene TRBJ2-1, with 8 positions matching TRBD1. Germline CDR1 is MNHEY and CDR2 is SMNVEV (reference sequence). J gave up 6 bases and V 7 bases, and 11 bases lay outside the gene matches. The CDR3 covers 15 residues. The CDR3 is CASKIEAGGFNEQFF. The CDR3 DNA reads TGTGCCAGCAAGATAGAGGCAGGGGGCTTCAATGAGCAGTTCTTC.